The rows below give T cell receptor beta chains drawn from one sample of a study of shared clonotypes between healthy human individuals. Repertoires were generated with immunoSEQ multiplex PCR, while TCRdb's copy carries only in-frame clones and drops some. The sample includes a few million clones, more than 80% of them seen just once. Sequencing used naive CD4+ T cells sorted from blood. Source of these receptors: a man aged 18-30 years in good health. Both conserved end residues are trimmed from each CDR3. Fields, in order: V gene, CDR3 protein.

V: TRBV30; CDR3: AWSVSNTEAF
V: TRBV12-5; CDR3: ASGSGLAGGLIYNEQF
V: TRBV5-1; CDR3: ASSSIGGTNEKLF
V: TRBV6-5; CDR3: ASTSPGLGTYGYT
V: TRBV6-1; CDR3: ASSEALLGQLYGYT
V: TRBV6-5; CDR3: ASSSQRGRYEQY
V: TRBV2; CDR3: ASTYSLEQY
V: TRBV11-3; CDR3: ASSSSGGAPNEQF
V: TRBV7-9; CDR3: ASSFPTGVGTDTQY
V: TRBV18; CDR3: ASSPPPGGIYNEQF
V: TRBV5-1; CDR3: ASSYGGKDEQF
V: TRBV6-7; CDR3: ASSYSSAPASSYEQY
V: TRBV6-1; CDR3: ATLKQGPNQPQH
V: TRBV6-5; CDR3: ASSPRGHQPQH
V: TRBV27; CDR3: ASSLGLAGKSEQY
V: TRBV30; CDR3: AWIFPTNTGELF
V: TRBV7-2; CDR3: ASRNLATNEKLF
V: TRBV6-1; CDR3: ASRVAGGNYEQY
V: TRBV25-1; CDR3: ASEGQTGELF
V: TRBV7-2; CDR3: ASRQGGGTGELF
V: TRBV18; CDR3: ASSPPGRLGTQY
V: TRBV18; CDR3: ASSPTQGAKRFREQY
V: TRBV21-1; CDR3: ASSVPTRYSNQPQH
V: TRBV6-6; CDR3: ASIGAGAGANVLT
V: TRBV28; CDR3: ASSYYGTAEGANVLT
V: TRBV6-5; CDR3: ASSWDSNSPLH
V: TRBV18; CDR3: ASSPPFVFGNTIY
V: TRBV9; CDR3: ASSVADSASYEQY
V: TRBV2; CDR3: ASSIPARGGDTQY
V: TRBV11-3; CDR3: ASSLGDRVDTGELF
V: TRBV10-3; CDR3: AITPTGDLFGYT
V: TRBV19; CDR3: ASSPGPGVDEQF
V: TRBV19; CDR3: ASSRTAASTDTQY
V: TRBV9; CDR3: ASSTRQMNTEAF
V: TRBV5-8; CDR3: ASSLGQGRELF
V: TRBV15; CDR3: ATSRDTLGVDGELF
V: TRBV5-1; CDR3: ASSFGGAGNTIY
V: TRBV18; CDR3: ASSPLLAASTDTQY
V: TRBV7-9; CDR3: ASSRGTSGSDEQF
V: TRBV5-1; CDR3: ASSFYQGQGQADTQY
V: TRBV28; CDR3: ASSLQGLAGQY
V: TRBV9; CDR3: ASSVVSDGYT